This TCR beta chain was captured by sequencing in a study of cytomegalovirus exposure and HLA in healthy donors (dated by TCRdb to 2016 to 2017). With regard to the full study: According to an earlier analysis of a few hundred of the donors, some 180 million T cells yielded over 100 million unique TCR beta sequences and about 300 Gb of sequence data. About 280 gigabases of sequencing data and 70 million to 100 million unique TCR sequences were included in an early release covering roughly 600 HLA-typed donors. Of the roughly 400 genotyped donors, less than 85% were placed in the genetic ancestry cluster associated with self-reported Caucasian donors. The study aimed to test whether cataloging public T cell receptors could reveal signatures of past pathogen exposure. The study profiled the T cell repertoires of 550 to 700 subjects by immunosequencing and related them to cytomegalovirus serostatus. Along with the roughly 700-subject first cohort, a separate validation cohort of about 110 different subjects was used. The study combined high-throughput TCR immunosequencing, statistical association of individual TCRs with disease status, and machine learning to predict cytomegalovirus infection status. In a later analysis, previously published TCR beta repertoires from several hundred donors were re-analyzed and high-resolution HLA genotyping was added so that TCR occurrence patterns could be studied. The later analysis used no new phenotypic data to find candidate immune exposures, relying instead on TCR beta sequences and their occurrence across donors. To decide whether each TCR beta V gene segment behaved as functional or pseudogenic, an earlier analysis of approximately 590 of the donors relied on high-throughput TCR beta sequencing. Donor age, sex, ethnicity and CMV serostatus were compiled together with the repertoire data. In a later genetic analysis, genome-wide SNP genotypes for about three fifths of the 666 donors were used, and that subset was treated as a discovery cohort. Every discovery cohort repertoire had been produced on one sequencing platform. Class I and class II HLA loci were covered by the typing at four-digit resolution. Typing coverage varied by locus: roughly 620-640 donors for A, B, C, DRB1 and DQB1; approximately 560 for DQA1; more than 600 for DPA1; roughly 450 for DPB1. Four or five DR-DQ haplotypes were handled as single units for association and clustering, since linkage in the cohort was strong. On average, roughly 240,000 unique TCR beta nucleotide sequences were sequenced per donor among some 430 genotyped donors of the cohort, with roughly 18% of those sequences being non-productive.

The investigation overall reported the following: Compared with the approximately 670-donor mean, donors in an Asian-associated ancestry cluster had fewer N-insertions in productive TCRs, according to a later genetic analysis. Because HLA typing was unavailable for some donors at each locus, only the typed subset was used in association tests. The authors suggested that the approach could potentially be generalized to other disease states and immunological phenotypes. A further reported finding was that TCR beta sequences accurately predicted the HLA-A and HLA-B alleles for most subjects in the first cohort. Sequencing depth was assumed to be roughly uniform across donors in the presence/absence analyses, though that assumption may not hold. Several of the top co-occurrence clusters appeared to be linked to parvovirus B19, influenza, CMV and Epstein-Barr virus, according to a later analysis. Linkage disequilibrium might explain the correlated functional status among segregating V segments, but an unknown experimental factor could not be ruled out. Most TCR sequences were observed very rarely across donors, whereas some public TCRs were present in many individuals. Cytomegalovirus status was reported to be diagnosed by the classifier with high specificity and sensitivity in both the original and validation cohorts. Assigning TCR associations to individual alleles was difficult when HLA alleles, especially DR and DQ, strongly co-occurred. In an earlier analysis of more than 450 of the donors, most TCR beta V segments were observed in productive rearrangements about 90% or about 30% of the time, broadly matching IMGT annotations. The cohort was sequenced for TCR beta chains only, and without alpha or paired-chain data the features that could be detected were limited. Three of the identified cytomegalovirus-associated TCR beta chains were confirmed in vitro to be specific for cytomegalovirus antigens. The earlier analysis of approximately 590 of the donors excluded roughly 17 rarely observed V segments, including chromosome 9 orphons, because counts were too low. Compared with equally common non-associated chains, HLA-associated TCR beta chains in a later analysis were more clonally expanded and had lower generation probabilities. In a later analysis, the rate of TCR association differed among HLA loci, with DRB1 alleles having the most associated TCRs and HLA-C alleles having the fewest. For the cohort, immune exposure information was limited to CMV serostatus. The sequencing pipeline was judged likely to have produced a cluster of highly shared sequence variants as a technical artifact. In a later analysis, most CMV-associated TCR beta chains were found to appear HLA-restricted, with HLA associations seemingly driven largely by CMV exposure. Some IMGT-functional V segments, including TRBV6-2 and TRBV6-3, could not be told apart with the 87-base-pair reads, so those segments were excluded. In the study, 150 to 200 TCR beta chains were listed as associated with cytomegalovirus. At a false discovery rate of 0.05, a later analysis linked 16,951 TCR beta sequences to specific HLA alleles. A later genetic analysis associated a missense DCLRE1C variant with V-gene and J-gene trimming of TCR beta chains, and an independent cohort replicated the association.

The library was produced with the immunoSEQ multiplex PCR assay. A mixture of 60 forward primers for TCR Vbeta segments and 13 reverse primers for TCR Jbeta segments was used in the multiplex PCR. The CDR3 region of rearranged TCR beta genes was amplified from genomic DNA by a multiplex PCR assay. On the Illumina HiSeq System, the amplified TCR beta libraries were sequenced as 87-base-pair reads. Under the source paper's analysis protocol: In a later analysis, approximately 74 million unique TCR beta chains were counted across the approximately 670 repertoires, and roughly 11 million of these chains were shared by at least two donors. Raw reads were error-corrected and collapsed into unique sequences with a nearest-neighbor algorithm that merged closely related sequences to remove PCR and sequencing errors. To assign V, D and J gene segments, CDR3 sequences were aligned to IMGT reference sequences. For a sequence to be retained, a match of at least six nucleotides was required to both a V gene segment and a J gene segment. A rearrangement was called productive if the CDR3 had no stop codons and remained in frame with V and J, and every other rearrangement was called non-productive. CDR3 was defined according to IMGT convention as the region running from the second conserved V-encoded cysteine to the conserved J-encoded phenylalanine. The earlier analysis of some 600 of the donors excluded sequences that lacked an unambiguous match to a single V gene segment. In an earlier analysis of 450 to 750 of the donors, a V segment was called functional when productive rearrangements were above 56.7%, and segregating when the standard deviation between donors exceeded 5%. A statistical classification framework was built for diagnosing cytomegalovirus status from the catalog of TCR beta chain sequences. A later analysis assigned V and J genes by comparing TCR nucleotide sequences with IMGT/GENE-DB human TR gene sequences. A later analysis assigned CDR3 sequences and most-parsimonious VDJ recombination scenarios with the TCRdist pipeline. In a later analysis, every TCR beta chain was defined by the combination of its CDR3 amino acid sequence and its V-gene family, and reads without a unique V-gene family were dropped. In a later analysis, 450 to 600 highly shared, low-generation-probability nucleotide sequences were removed to address suspected cross-contamination and a sequencing artifact. In a later analysis, a clonal expansion index was calculated for each public chain from normalized within-repertoire ranks of inferred template counts. In a later analysis, generation probabilities were computed with a VDJ recombination model fitted to out-of-frame rearrangements, and the resulting probabilities were checked against IGoR. Hypergeometric tests were used in a later analysis to score TCR-TCR, TCR-HLA and TCR-CMV co-occurrence, with a repertoire-size bias correction applied to the TCR pairs. To estimate false discovery rates, a later analysis permuted the HLA or CMV assignments 20 times. In a later analysis, co-occurring TCRs were grouped with DBSCAN, and TCRdist sequence similarity was added when clustering was performed within HLA-allele-positive subsets. Repertoires with fewer than 30,000 or more than 120,000 public chains were left out of co-occurrence clustering, as were five repertoires with anomalous nucleotide sharing. TCRdb re-hosts the immuneACCESS table, in-frame sequences only. Its copies lack some clones; in the studies checked, an unresolved V gene accounts for under half of them, and the cause for the rest is not known. D and trimming were read from the DNA, whereas the V and J calls and clone size are those reported in that table. In this sample the table shows 160,000 or so clones, 84% of which occur a single time. Of the sample, about 1% falls within the top ten clones.

Concerning this clone: What this receptor recognizes is not known. Within one base of it there is no much larger clone, and no base qualities were kept.

The cohort comprised some 700 healthy bone marrow donors. At the time of sampling, every cohort member was nominally healthy, though immune exposures that went unrecorded were likely present. The donor tested CMV seronegative, placing the donor among the 352 seronegative members of the cohort. A peripheral blood sample was collected from each donor, and TCR beta sequencing was performed on peripheral blood mononuclear cells. The Qiagen DNeasy Blood Extraction Kit was used to extract genomic DNA from the blood cell samples. Via the germline V gene, CDR1 is SGHAT and CDR2 FQNNGV. Its CDR3 holds 17 amino acids, cysteine through phenylalanine. The sequence is cut down to CDR3 DNA, 51 bases in frame from base 1. Relative to germline, V is missing 0 bases and J is missing 7 bases, with 9 bases of the junction outside any gene match.

The TCR was taken from a man aged 30-40 years in good health and CMV-seronegative. The chain is encoded by TRBV11-2 joined to TRBJ1-6, with 7 middle bases fitting TRBD1. The sample comprised PBMCs. The CDR3 reads as follows: CASSLEFETGPNSPLHF. The sequenced DNA is TGTGCCAGCAGCTTAGAATTTGAGACAGGGCCAAATTCACCCCTCCACTTT.